These 32 T cell receptor beta chains came from one sample sequenced in a study of T cells in Graves' hyperthyroidism and ophthalmopathy (dated by TCRdb to between 2018 and 2020). To prepare the library, multiplex PCR was applied. Sequencing used an Illumina HiSeq 2000. Amplification of TCR beta CDR3 regions was carried out from RNA transcripts. A first-round RT-PCR of the TCR CDR3 used the HTBI primer set with the Qiagen OneStep RT-PCR kit. TCRdb itself trimmed the public reads at Q25 with fastp, ran MiXCR and retained productive beta chains. Here each entry gathers all rows of one CDR3 protein and keeps the most common genes and DNA. In this sample the table shows some 800,000 distinct CDR3 sequences, over 35% of which occur a single time. The biggest ten clones account for 8% to 9% of the sample. The sequencing input was blood. The receptors were gathered from a man between 18 and 29 years old with Graves' hyperthyroidism.

The CDR3 protein is CASSLQAATNEKLFF. Here the CDR3 DNA reads TGCGCCAGCAGCTTACAGGCTGCAACTAATGAAAAACTGTTTTTT. The chain is built from TRBV5-1 and TRBJ1-4; D perhaps matches TRBD1 (5 bases). The CDR3 runs to 15 residues. Germline CDR1 is SGHRS and CDR2 is YFSETQ. Trimming removed 2 bases from V and 0 bases from J, with 8 bases in between.

The chain has TRBV25-1 and TRBJ1-1, with D hard to call. Germline V gives CDR1 MGHDK, CDR2 SYGVNS. The ends were cut back, 1 base at V and 5 bases at J, with 11 bases in the middle. The CDR3 contains 14 residues. CDR3 DNA: TGTGCCAGCAGTGAATGGGCCCGAGGAACTGAAGCTTTCTTT. Translating gives CASSEWARGTEAFF.

This clonotype was seen many times. The chain uses TRBV12-3 or TRBV12-4 and TRBJ1-6; TRBD1 might be the D (5 bases). Deletions cut 4 bases from V and 7 bases from J, with 17 bases between. The CDR3 length is 16 residues. The CDR3 coding sequence is TGTGCCAGCAGTTGGGGCTTCAGGCAGAGGAATTCACCCCTCCACTTT. Amino acid sequence: CASSWGFRQRNSPLHF.

Remarks on this clonotype: A clone one base away is much larger, so this may be a read error. The chain couples TRBV2 to TRBJ1-2; D not resolved. The CDR3 is 13 amino acids. Germline V CDR1 and CDR2: SNHLY, FYNNEI. CDR3 sequence: CAGSSGFSSGYTF. CDR3 sequence (DNA): TGTGCCGGCAGTTCGGGGTTCTCCTCTGGCTACACCTTC.

The J gene is TRBJ1-4, the V gene TRBV7-2, with 7 bases aligning to TRBD1. This CDR3 spans 15 amino acids. V dropped 4 bases and J dropped 6; count of bases not matched to a gene: 8. CDR1 and CDR2 (germline): SGHTA, FQGNSA. The CDR3 DNA reads as TGTGCCAGCAGCTCCGAACAGGGGAGGGATGAAAAACTGTTTTTT. Protein sequence: CASSSEQGRDEKLFF.

The chain is built from TRBV29-1 and TRBJ2-3, with 9 bases identical to TRBD1. From germline, CDR1 is SQVTM and CDR2 ANQGSEA. Losses at the gene ends were 4 bases for V and 3 bases for J; bases not matched to a gene: 2. CDR3 length equals 13 residues. The CDR3 DNA reads as TGCAGCGTTGGACAGGGGGGTACAGATACGCAGTATTTT. Amino acids: CSVGQGGTDTQYF.

Concerning this clonotype: One end of the junction varies from germline; a read error may be responsible. The genes are TRBV7-2 and TRBJ2-3; D is ambiguous. The germline V gene has CDR1 SGHTA and CDR2 FQGNSA. This CDR3 spans 13 amino acids. In DNA form, the CDR3 reads TGCGCCAGCAGCCAAGACCCCGCAGATACGCAGTATTTT. This gives the protein CASSQDPADTQYF. Full variable domain (outside the CDR3, taken from reference TRBV7-2 and TRBJ2-3): GAGVSQSPSNKVTEKGKDVELRCDPISGHTALYWYRQSLGQGLEFLIYFQGNSAPDKSGLPSDRFSAERTGGSVSTLTIQRTQQEDSAVYLCASSQDPADTQYFGPGTRLTVL.

The J gene is TRBJ2-3, the V gene TRBV24-1; D is ambiguous. V lost 1 base and J lost 4, with 5 bases in between. Germline CDR1 is KGHDR and CDR2 is SFDVKD. The CDR3 has 13 residues. CDR3: CATSDFAPDTQYF. CDR3 bases: TGTGCCACCAGTGATTTTGCTCCAGATACGCAGTATTTT.

Worth noting for this clonotype: Germline is not matched at one junction end, which may reflect a read error. The chain carries TRBV5-1 and TRBJ2-7; either TRBD1 or TRBD2 may fit D (6 bases each). Per the germline V gene, CDR1 is SGHRS and CDR2 is YFSETQ. The CDR3 loop spans 14 amino acids. The CDR3 DNA reads TGCGCCAGCAGCTTGGGAGGGGGACTTTACGGGCAGTACTTC. Amino acids: CASSLGGGLYGQYF.

This clonotype was observed many times. This sequence joins TRBV10-3 and TRBJ1-6, with a possible D match to TRBD1 (6 bases). Germline values: CDR1 ENHRY, CDR2 SYGVKD. The CDR3 runs 15 residues. The ends were cut back, 11 bases at V and 7 bases at J, with 21 bases in the middle. DNA of the CDR3: TGTGCCGTTAAAGAAGCCGGACAGCTAAATTCACCCCTCCACTTT. Protein: CAVKEAGQLNSPLHF.

The CDR3 loop reads CASSPDRQKQTEAFF. In nucleotides, the CDR3 is TGTGCCAGCAGCCCGGACAGGCAGAAACAGACTGAAGCTTTCTTT. This chain uses TRBV5-6 with TRBJ1-1; 7 positions match TRBD1. Germline values: CDR1 SGHDT, CDR2 YYEEEE. The CDR3 is 15 amino acids. V gave up 4 bases and J gave up 5 bases; unmatched junction bases: 11.

This chain links TRBV29-1 with TRBJ2-3, with 14 positions matching TRBD2. Germline CDR1 is SQVTM and CDR2 is ANQGSEA. This CDR3 region has 15 residues. V gave up 6 bases and J gave up 5 bases; unmatched junction bases: 7. This CDR3 is CSVGLAGGVGDTQYF. Written as DNA, the CDR3 is TGCAGCGTAGGACTAGCGGGAGGCGTCGGAGATACGCAGTATTTT.

A word on this clonotype: A much larger clone is a single base away; this may be a read error. The V and J genes are TRBV6-1 and TRBJ1-5, with unresolved D. Germline values: CDR1 MNHNS, CDR2 SASEGT. This CDR3 region has 16 residues. In DNA, the CDR3 is TGTGCCATCAGTGAAGCGATGGGGTATAGCAATCAGCCCCAGCATTTT. Residues: CAISEAMGYSNQPQHF.

The J gene is TRBJ1-6, the V gene TRBV10-3; D remains unclear. The CDR3 is 15 residues long. Trimming stripped 2 bases from V and 7 bases from J, with 12 bases between. Germline V CDR1 and CDR2: ENHRY, SYGVKD. The CDR3: CAISETPGQNSPLHF. The CDR3 bases are TGTGCCATCAGTGAGACCCCCGGGCAAAATTCACCCCTCCACTTT.

This chain joins TRBV6-5 and TRBJ2-7; perhaps D is TRBD1 or TRBD2 (5 bases each). This CDR3 is built from 13 residues. In germline, CDR1 is MNHEY, CDR2 SVGAGI. V lost 6 bases to trimming and J lost 3 bases, with 12 bases between them. The CDR3 sequence: CASRGDESYEQYF. CDR3 bases: TGTGCCAGCAGGGGGGACGAGAGCTACGAGCAGTACTTC.

The chain couples TRBV7-9 to TRBJ2-6; D could derive from TRBD1 or TRBD2 (5 bases each). Trimming stripped 5 bases from V and 0 bases from J, with 11 bases between. The CDR3 contains 16 residues. Germline CDR1 is SEHNR and CDR2 is FQNEAQ (reference sequence). CDR3 sequence reads: CASSNPGSSGANVLTF. The DNA for the CDR3 is TGTGCCAGCAGCAATCCAGGGAGCTCTGGGGCCAACGTCCTGACTTTC.

The sample holds many counts of this clonotype. The chain recombines TRBV2 with TRBJ1-1, with D possibly matching TRBD1 (6 bases). The CDR3 totals 14 residues. V lost 3 bases to trimming and J lost 4 bases, with 12 bases between them. Germline loops: CDR1 SNHLY, CDR2 FYNNEI. The CDR3 nucleotides read TGTGCCAGCAGTGAGGAGGGGGTTCGCACTGAAGCTTTCTTT. Translating gives CASSEEGVRTEAFF.

The gene calls are TRBV3-1 and TRBJ1-2; no clear D gene. V was clipped by 1 base and J by 2 bases, with 5 bases between them. Per the germline V gene, CDR1 is LGHDT and CDR2 is YNNKEL (reference sequence). This CDR3 has 13 residues. CDR3 in DNA: TGTGCCAGCAGCCAAGCGACAAACTATGGCTACACCTTC. This codes for CASSQATNYGYTF.

The rearrangement links TRBV10-3 to TRBJ2-6, with 7 nucleotides matching TRBD1. The CDR3 loop spans 14 amino acids. The V and J ends lost 10 bases and 2 bases, in that order; junction bases with no gene match: 5. Germline V gene lookup returns CDR1 ENHRY and CDR2 SYGVKD. Here the CDR3 DNA reads TGTGCCACCGGGACAGTGACTGGGGCCAACGTCCTGACTTTC. It specifies CATGTVTGANVLTF.

The gene calls are TRBV29-1 and TRBJ1-2; 7 positions agree with TRBD1. Germline CDR1 and CDR2: SQVTM and ANQGSEA. The CDR3 contains 11 residues. V was clipped by 7 bases and J by 7 bases; unmatched bases: 6. The CDR3 nucleotides are TGCAGCGCTCTTACAGGGGTTGGCTACACCTTC. Translated, it gives CSALTGVGYTF. Complete variable domain (other parts from reference TRBV29-1 and TRBJ1-2): SAVISQKPSRDICQRGTSLTIQCQVDSQVTMMFWYRQQPGQSLTLIATANQGSEATYESGFVIDKFPISRPNLTFSTLTVSNMSPEDSSIYLCSALTGVGYTFGSGTRLTVV.

CDR3 sequence reads: CASTSPNQGMNTEAFF. CDR3 nucleotide sequence: TGTGCCAGCACCTCCCCAAATCAGGGCATGAACACTGAAGCTTTCTTT. V and J are TRBV9 and TRBJ1-1; D may be TRBD1 (5 bases). Looked up from germline, CDR1 is SGDLS and CDR2 is YYNGEE. CDR3 length: 16 residues. V was clipped by 6 bases and J by 0 bases, with 18 bases between them.

The chain employs TRBV29-1 and TRBJ1-1; a weak D match, TRBD1 (6 bases). The V gene's germline CDR1 is SQVTM and CDR2 ANQGSEA. The length of the CDR3 is 13 residues. V was pared by 7 bases and J by 0 bases, with 12 bases between. The CDR3 loop is CSGITGMNTEAFF. Written as DNA, the CDR3 is TGCAGCGGGATTACAGGGATGAACACTGAAGCTTTCTTT.

This clonotype appeared a few times. This sequence joins TRBV20-1 and TRBJ1-5; perhaps TRBD1 as D (5 bases). CDR3 length equals 15 residues. Germline loops: CDR1 DFQATT, CDR2 SNEGSKA (reference sequence). Trimming shortened V by 0 bases and J by 5 bases, and 14 bases separated the two germline ends. The CDR3: CSARDSGREDQPQHF. Written as DNA, the CDR3 is TGCAGTGCTAGAGATTCAGGCAGGGAAGATCAGCCCCAGCATTTT.

This chain links TRBV5-1 with TRBJ2-2; TRBD2 is a possible D gene (5 bases). The CDR3 contains 16 residues. The germline V gene has CDR1 SGHRS and CDR2 YFSETQ. The germline V and J ends were trimmed by 0 bases and 0 bases, with 9 bases remaining between them. The CDR3 region is CASSLGEGANTGELFF. CDR3 DNA sequence: TGCGCCAGCAGCTTGGGAGAGGGCGCGAACACCGGGGAGCTGTTTTTT. The complete variable domain, with remaining parts taken from reference TRBV5-1 and TRBJ2-2, reads KAGVTQTPRYLIKTRGQQVTLSCSPISGHRSVSWYQQTPGQGLQFLFEYFSETQRNKGNFPGRFSGRQFSNSRSEMNVSTLELGDSALYLCASSLGEGANTGELFFGEGSRLTVL.

In this sample, this clonotype turned up a few times. V and J are TRBV5-1 and TRBJ1-1; D perhaps matches TRBD1 (6 bases). V was trimmed by 0 bases and J by 5 bases, leaving 11 bases between them. The CDR3 totals 14 residues. The germline gives CDR1 SGHRS, CDR2 YFSETQ. The CDR3 sequence is CASSLDRAGTEAFF. Here the CDR3 DNA reads TGCGCCAGCAGCTTGGACAGGGCGGGGACTGAAGCTTTCTTT.

This chain uses TRBV5-1 with TRBJ2-5, with D perhaps TRBD2 (5 bases). Germline loops: CDR1 SGHRS, CDR2 YFSETQ. Trimming removed 4 bases at V and 4 bases at J, with 17 bases between. This CDR3 spans 15 amino acids. The CDR3 protein is CASSTDGQAGETQYF. In DNA, the CDR3 is TGCGCCAGCAGCACGGACGGTCAGGCGGGAGAGACCCAGTACTTC.

This clonotype was detected a few times. The chain joins TRBV7-2 to TRBJ1-1; D is unresolved. Germline lookup yields CDR1 SGHTA and CDR2 FQGNSA. The CDR3 sequence is 13 residues long. V was pared by 1 base and J by 10 bases, with 13 bases between. This chain's CDR3 is CASSLGMTSRAFF. The CDR3 DNA sequence: TGTGCCAGCAGCTTAGGGATGACGAGTAGAGCTTTCTTT.

This clonotype came up a few times. The gene calls are TRBV12-3 or TRBV12-4 and TRBJ1-5; D unclear. Trimming took 3 bases from V and 10 from J, leaving 13 bases between them. This CDR3 region has 13 residues. CDR3 amino acids: CASSLDPINPQHF. CDR3 bases: TGTGCCAGCAGTTTGGACCCCATCAATCCCCAGCATTTT.

This clonotype has more than one count but fewer than ten. The genes are TRBV20-1 and TRBJ2-7; D might be TRBD1 or TRBD2, each matching 6 bases. The CDR3 has 15 amino acids. V was shortened by 6 bases and J by 4 bases, with 22 bases between the two germline ends. Germline V gives CDR1 DFQATT, CDR2 SNEGSKA (reference sequence). The CDR3 region is CSAPPGGGGGYEQYF. The CDR3 DNA reads as TGCAGTGCCCCACCGGGCGGCGGAGGGGGTTACGAGCAGTACTTC.

This clonotype appeared once. This rearrangement joins TRBV9 to TRBJ2-7; either TRBD1 or TRBD2 may fit D (6 bases each). CDR1 SGDLS and CDR2 YYNGEE come from the germline V gene. The CDR3 is 14 amino acids. Trimming shortened V by 5 bases and J by 6 bases, and 18 bases separated the two germline ends. For the CDR3, the DNA is TGTGCCAGCAGTTTCGGGGGTTTAGGGGGCGAGCAGTACTTC. It codes for CASSFGGLGGEQYF.

To note about this clonotype: Germline is not matched at one junction end, which may reflect a read error. This rearrangement joins TRBV10-3 to TRBJ1-1; 7 nucleotides align to TRBD1. This CDR3 is built from 18 residues. Germline V lookup: CDR1 ENHRY, CDR2 SYGVKD. The CDR3 is CASSYLGQVGPGGTEAFF. The CDR3, as DNA: TGTGCCAGCAGTTACCTCGGACAGGTCGGACCGGGGGGCACTGAAGCTTTCTTT.

J is TRBJ1-4 and V is TRBV20-1; tentative D call: TRBD1 (6 bases). The CDR3 runs to 16 residues. Trimming took 6 bases from V and 7 from J, leaving 24 bases between them. The germline CDR1 and CDR2 sequences are DFQATT and SNEGSKA (reference sequence). CDR3 residues: CSAPGPEARGSEKLFF. The CDR3 nucleotides are TGCAGTGCCCCCGGACCCGAAGCCAGGGGCAGTGAAAAACTGTTTTTT.